This T cell receptor (beta chain) derives from a study of cytomegalovirus exposure and HLA in healthy donors. As for the study in general: A later analysis reported the 120 or so validation repertoires used the same platform as the approximately 660 first-cohort repertoires. Study-level results: Researchers catalogued roughly 150 TCR beta chains as cytomegalovirus-associated.

On this clone: Its specificity is not known.

The CDR3 sequence is 15 residues long. The V and J ends lost 2 bases and 3 bases respectively, with 13 bases between them. Germline-derived CDR1 and CDR2 are PRHDT and FYEKMQ (reference sequence). Method: immunoSEQ multiplex PCR; TCRdb's copy keeps in-frame clones and lacks some. The sample has under 80,000 clones; around 94% are singletons. V usage is TRBV13 and J usage is TRBJ1-2, with D possibly being TRBD1 (5 bases). This receptor was identified in a young woman in good health and CMV-seronegative. Input material: PBMCs. For the CDR3, the DNA is TGTGCCAGCAGCTTAAAGATCGGGGGATACTATGGCTACACCTTC. Protein: CASSLKIGGYYGYTF.